The present T cell receptor beta chain was sequenced within a study of shared T cell receptors in the human thymus. The repertoire was sequenced with immunoSEQ multiplex PCR; TCRdb's copy has only in-frame clones and lacks some. The table lists hundreds of thousands of clones, 87% of them singletons, with about 0.0094% in the top ten. There are 15 residues in the CDR3. V lost 0 bases to trimming and J lost 6 bases; unmatched junction nucleotides: 3. CDR1 LGHNA and CDR2 YNFKEQ come from the germline V gene. These data were also filed under a second study, of human thymus T cells. That source reports: Corrective heart surgery yielded the resections from which the thymus tissue came. A high degree of thymic repertoire overlap among unrelated individuals was reported in related research.

The sequence was obtained from a boy under three years old with a congenital heart defect. The chain couples TRBV4-2 to TRBJ2-5; 11 nucleotides match TRBD2. The sequenced sample was thymocytes. CDR3 loop: CASSQELAGGKTQYF. The DNA of the CDR3 is TGTGCCAGCAGCCAAGAATTAGCGGGGGGGAAGACCCAGTACTTC.